The 29 T cell receptor beta chains given below trace back to one sample, sequenced in a study of patients and donors after allogeneic stem cell transplantation (dated by TCRdb to the early 2020s). Library construction relied on RT-PCR. Reads for this sample came from a NextSeq 550. TCRdb reprocessing: public reads trimmed at Q25 with fastp, clones called with MiXCR, in-frame beta chains kept. A single entry per CDR3 protein holds the most common genes and DNA from its merged rows. The sample table contains about 230,000 distinct CDR3 sequences; only one count was recorded for 11% to 15% of them. Clones ranked in the top ten supply about 9.9% of the sample. The sample taken for sequencing was blood, either unsorted or a sorted T cell fraction (not recorded which). These receptors originate from a human donor who was either an allogeneic HSCT recipient or a stem cell or donor lymphocyte infusion donor (not recorded which). It is not recorded whose cells these are; they may come from a transplant donor.

This clonotype was seen a handful of times. The junction and the germline gene differ at one end; a read error may be behind it. The chain has TRBV29-1 and TRBJ2-7; 7 bases line up with TRBD1. Germline loops: CDR1 SQVTM, CDR2 ANQGSEA. The CDR3 totals 13 residues. CDR3 loop: CSVEDRASYEQYF. The CDR3, as DNA: TGCAGCGTGGAAGACAGGGCCTCCTACGAGCAGTACTTC.

This chain connects TRBV7-9 to TRBJ2-7; 10 bases align to TRBD1. The CDR3 consists of 14 residues. The junction had 7 bases not matched to a gene; V was cut back by 5 bases and J by 6 bases. Germline V gene sequence: CDR1 SEHNR, CDR2 FQNEAQ (reference sequence). CDR3 loop: CASSQPGQGFEQYF. DNA for the CDR3: TGTGCCAGCAGCCAACCGGGACAGGGGTTCGAGCAGTACTTC.

This clonotype was counted between two and nine times. The V gene is TRBV20-1, the J gene TRBJ2-5, with 9 bases matching TRBD1. This CDR3 region has 16 residues. Losses at the gene ends were 7 bases for V and 4 bases for J; bases not matched to a gene: 16. Germline loops: CDR1 DFQATT, CDR2 SNEGSKA (reference sequence). The CDR3 is CSGTMTWGQGSETQYF. In nucleotides, the CDR3 is TGCAGTGGGACGATGACGTGGGGACAGGGTTCAGAGACCCAGTACTTC.

This clonotype has just a few counts. The chain links TRBV5-1 to TRBJ1-1, with 8 bases identical to TRBD1. The trim removed 5 bases at V and 0 bases at J, leaving 12 bases unmatched. The CDR3 runs 17 residues. CDR1 is SGHRS, CDR2 YFSETQ, per germline. The CDR3 loop is CASRPAGTGVMNTEAFF. CDR3 nucleotides: TGCGCCAGCAGACCGGCCGGGACAGGAGTCATGAACACTGAAGCTTTCTTT.

This clonotype was seen many times. The J gene is TRBJ1-2, the V gene TRBV7-9; D gene ambiguous. Germline V CDR1 and CDR2: SEHNR, FQNEAQ (reference sequence). CDR3 length: 12 amino acids. Trimming took off 2 bases at V and 8 bases at J, with 9 bases between the two ends. The CDR3 reads CASSLFEQGYTF. The CDR3 bases are TGTGCCAGCAGCTTATTCGAGCAGGGCTACACCTTC.

V and J are TRBV24-1 and TRBJ2-7, with D perhaps given as TRBD1 or TRBD2 (5 bases each). The CDR3 consists of 15 residues. Germline-derived CDR1 and CDR2 are KGHDR and SFDVKD. The V and J ends lost 4 bases and 2 bases respectively, with 14 bases between them. CDR3 sequence (DNA): TGTGCCACCAGTGACCACCGGGACCCCGCCTACGAGCAGTACTTC. Protein: CATSDHRDPAYEQYF.

The chain carries TRBV4-1 and TRBJ2-3, with 8 bases lining up with TRBD2. J gave up 6 bases and V 5 bases, and 16 bases lay outside the gene matches. Per germline, CDR1 MGHRA and CDR2 YSYEKL. The CDR3 sequence is 17 residues long. In DNA, the CDR3 is TGCGCCAGCAGCGGGCGGAGTAGCGGGATCCGTGCGGATACGCAGTATTTT. This encodes CASSGRSSGIRADTQYF.

This chain uses TRBV6-1 with TRBJ1-5; no clear D. This CDR3 has 14 residues. Per the germline V gene, CDR1 is MNHNS and CDR2 is SASEGT. Trimming stripped 8 bases from V and 0 bases from J, with 11 bases between. As DNA, the CDR3 is TGTGCCAGCTGGACCATCTATAGCAATCAGCCCCAGCATTTT. This sequence encodes CASWTIYSNQPQHF.

There are many counts of this clonotype. The CDR3 protein is CASSQDQGLNTGELFF. The CDR3 DNA is TGTGCCAGCAGCCAAGACCAGGGCCTCAACACCGGGGAGCTGTTTTTT. The chain links TRBV4-2 to TRBJ2-2, with D tentatively TRBD1 (5 bases). Trimming removed 0 bases at V and 2 bases at J, with 10 bases between. The CDR3 sequence is 16 residues long. Germline values: CDR1 LGHNA, CDR2 YNFKEQ.

The rearrangement links TRBV11-3 to TRBJ2-1, with a tentative D call TRBD2 (6 bases). CDR1 and CDR2 (germline): SGHNT, YENEEA. The CDR3 covers 14 residues. V was shortened by 4 bases and J by 7 bases, with 14 bases between the two germline ends. CDR3 nucleotide sequence: TGTGCCAGCAGCTCACGGGAGTATTATAATGAGCAGTTCTTC. Translation gives CASSSREYYNEQFF.

To note about this clonotype: This sequence is one base from a far larger clone and is likely a read error. This chain connects TRBV11-3 to TRBJ2-5; no definite D call. Germline values: CDR1 SGHNT, CDR2 YENEEA. CDR3 length equals 14 residues. The CDR3 spells CSSSLGWGQETQYF. CDR3 DNA sequence: TGTTCCAGCAGCTTAGGTTGGGGTCAAGAGACCCAGTACTTC.

This clonotype was observed many times. The rearrangement uses TRBV14 and TRBJ2-3; 7 nucleotides line up with TRBD1. The CDR3 extends over 15 amino acids. From germline, CDR1 is SGHDN and CDR2 FVKESK. After removal of 2 bases from V and 1 base from J, the junction contained 3 bases not matched to a gene. The CDR3 DNA sequence: TGTGCCAGCAGCCAAAAAACAGGGGGCACAGATACGCAGTATTTT. Amino acids: CASSQKTGGTDTQYF. The variable domain in full, completed from reference TRBV14 and TRBJ2-3, reads EAGVTQFPSHSVIEKGQTVTLRCDPISGHDNLYWYRRVMGKEIKFLLHFVKESKQDESGMPNNRFLAERTGGTYSTLKVQPAELEDSGVYFCASSQKTGGTDTQYFGPGTRLTVL.

This chain connects TRBV18 to TRBJ2-3, with D unclear. V was trimmed by 1 base and J by 2 bases, leaving 7 bases between them. CDR3 length equals 14 residues. Germline CDR1 and CDR2: KGHSH and LQKENI. CDR3 bases: TGTGCCAGCTCACCACAGCAACTCACAGATACGCAGTATTTT. Translation: CASSPQQLTDTQYF.

Ten or more counts support this clonotype. The rearrangement joins TRBV5-5 to TRBJ1-2, with a possible D match to TRBD1 (5 bases). The CDR3 runs to 16 residues. Germline lookup yields CDR1 SGHKS and CDR2 YYEKEE (reference sequence). The ends were cut back, 0 bases at V and 4 bases at J, with 16 bases in the middle. The CDR3, as DNA: TGTGCCAGCAGCTTGGCCCCACAGGACTCCACCTATGGCTACACCTTC. Its protein is CASSLAPQDSTYGYTF.

This clonotype was observed many times. This chain joins TRBV15 and TRBJ2-1; D remains unclear. Deletions cut 1 base from V and 7 bases from J, with 5 bases between. The germline gives CDR1 LNHNV, CDR2 YYDKDF (reference sequence). This CDR3 contains 12 residues. DNA for the CDR3: TGTGCCACCAGCAGAGCAGCGAATGAGCAGTTCTTC. It encodes CATSRAANEQFF.

V usage is TRBV27 and J usage is TRBJ2-1, with 11 bases lining up with TRBD1. CDR3 size: 16 residues. V was pared by 5 bases and J by 13 bases, with 16 bases of the junction left unmatched. CDR1 and CDR2 (germline): MNHEY, SMNVEV (reference sequence). CDR3 in amino acids: CASSLPGQGGPAFQFF. The CDR3, as DNA: TGTGCCAGCAGTCTTCCGGGACAGGGGGGTCCCGCTTTTCAGTTCTTC.

This clonotype was counted many times. The V call is TRBV27, the J call TRBJ1-2; no clear D. CDR1 and CDR2 from the germline V gene are MNHEY and SMNVEV (reference sequence). Deletions cut 4 bases from V and 2 bases from J, with 11 bases between. This CDR3 comprises 14 residues. The CDR3 reads CASSSNTGNYGYTF. The CDR3 DNA sequence: TGTGCCAGCAGTTCGAACACCGGGAACTATGGCTACACCTTC.

The table lists this clonotype with many counts. The chain joins TRBV12-3 or TRBV12-4 to TRBJ1-1, with 8 bases lining up with TRBD1. This CDR3 has 13 residues. V was pared by 6 bases and J by 6 bases, with 6 bases of the junction left unmatched. CDR3 in amino acids: CASSDRGPPEAFF. CDR3 nucleotide sequence: TGTGCCAGCAGCGACAGGGGCCCCCCTGAAGCTTTCTTT.

In this sample, this clonotype turned up a few times. The CDR3 here is CSVGGAGMGIGANVLTF. The CDR3 bases are TGCAGCGTTGGGGGGGCAGGGATGGGTATCGGGGCCAACGTCCTGACTTTC. This sequence joins TRBV29-1 and TRBJ2-6, with D perhaps being TRBD1 or TRBD2 (6 bases each). Trimming removed 4 bases at V and 4 bases at J, with 20 bases between. Germline loops: CDR1 SQVTM, CDR2 ANQGSEA. This CDR3 comprises 17 residues. Combining the CDR3 with reference TRBV29-1 and TRBJ2-6 gives the whole variable domain SAVISQKPSRDICQRGTSLTIQCQVDSQVTMMFWYRQQPGQSLTLIATANQGSEATYESGFVIDKFPISRPNLTFSTLTVSNMSPEDSSIYLCSVGGAGMGIGANVLTFGAGSRLTVL.

The V gene is TRBV29-1, the J gene TRBJ2-5, with TRBD2 identical over 14 bases. Germline values: CDR1 SQVTM, CDR2 ANQGSEA. This CDR3 has 16 residues. The V and J ends lost 8 bases and 4 bases, in that order; junction bases with no gene match: 12. In nucleotides, the CDR3 is TGCAGCAACAGGACTAGCGGGGGGATATTGGTAGAGACCCAGTACTTC. Its translation is CSNRTSGGILVETQYF.

This clonotype has just one count. The genes are TRBV19 and TRBJ2-7; no reliable D call. This CDR3 comprises 13 residues. Germline lookup yields CDR1 LNHDA and CDR2 SQIVND (reference sequence). The V gene lost 7 bases and the J gene lost 3 bases, with 13 bases spanning the gap. DNA for the CDR3: TGTGCCAGTAAGGAATCTGGGGTCTACGAGCAGTACTTC. The encoded protein is CASKESGVYEQYF. Full variable domain (outside the CDR3, taken from reference TRBV19 and TRBJ2-7): DGGITQSPKYLFRKEGQNVTLSCEQNLNHDAMYWYRQDPGQGLRLIYYSQIVNDFQKGDIAEGYSVSREKKESFPLTVTSAQKNPTAFYLCASKESGVYEQYFGPGTRLTVT.

This clonotype has just a few counts. The chain joins TRBV5-1 to TRBJ2-5, with 7 bases aligning to TRBD1. CDR3 length: 15 residues. The V and J ends lost 4 bases and 1 base, in that order; junction bases with no gene match: 7. CDR1 SGHRS and CDR2 YFSETQ come from the germline V gene. This CDR3 reads CASSPTGAGQETQYF. In DNA form, the CDR3 reads TGCGCCAGCAGCCCTACAGGGGCGGGCCAAGAGACCCAGTACTTC.

The rearrangement joins TRBV19 to TRBJ2-7, with TRBD2 identical over 7 bases. Losses at the gene ends were 3 bases for V and 4 bases for J; bases not matched to a gene: 3. The germline CDR1 and CDR2 sequences are LNHDA and SQIVND (reference sequence). The CDR3 consists of 13 residues. CDR3 residues: CASSMNSGYEQYF. The DNA of the CDR3 is TGTGCCAGTAGTATGAATAGCGGGTACGAGCAGTACTTC.

This clonotype was counted only a few times. This sequence joins TRBV14 and TRBJ2-5; 9 bases fit TRBD1. The CDR3 is 15 residues long. The V and J ends lost 5 bases and 5 bases, in that order; junction bases with no gene match: 9. The V gene's germline CDR1 is SGHDN and CDR2 FVKESK. The DNA for the CDR3 is TGTGCCAGCAGCGCCCTACAGGGGGCTCGGGAGACCCAGTACTTC. It yields the protein CASSALQGARETQYF.

This clonotype was counted between two and nine times. This chain links TRBV19 with TRBJ2-7; possible D gene TRBD1, 6 bases. From germline, CDR1 is LNHDA and CDR2 SQIVND (reference sequence). V was clipped by 5 bases and J by 5 bases, with 13 bases between them. CDR3 size: 13 residues. The CDR3 DNA is TGTGCCAGTAGTGCACAGGGTTTCAACGAGCAGTACTTC. Translated: CASSAQGFNEQYF.

This clonotype appeared a few times. The chain links TRBV14 to TRBJ2-7; D is unclear. The germline V and J ends were trimmed by 0 bases and 7 bases, with 13 bases remaining between them. Germline CDR1 reads SGHDN; CDR2 reads FVKESK. The CDR3 contains 14 residues. The CDR3 DNA follows: TGTGCCAGCAGCCAAGACCTTTTTTTCAGTGAGCAGTACTTC. Amino acid sequence: CASSQDLFFSEQYF.

This chain joins TRBV5-1 and TRBJ2-7, with 8 nucleotides matching TRBD1. The CDR3 consists of 18 residues. Germline values: CDR1 SGHRS, CDR2 YFSETQ. V dropped 0 bases and J dropped 7; count of bases not matched to a gene: 18. CDR3 region: CASSLERMGRQGRKEQYF. The CDR3 region has the DNA TGCGCCAGCAGCTTGGAACGAATGGGTCGACAGGGGAGGAAAGAGCAGTACTTC.

The chain combines TRBV20-1 with TRBJ1-2; D is perhaps TRBD1 (5 bases). The V end lost 0 bases, the J end lost 0 bases, and 14 bases lay between the germline ends. Germline V CDR1 and CDR2: DFQATT, SNEGSKA (reference sequence). CDR3 length: 16 amino acids. CDR3 sequence: CSARDGAEKANYGYTF. The CDR3 nucleotides read TGCAGTGCTAGAGATGGGGCCGAGAAAGCTAACTATGGCTACACCTTC.

This clonotype appeared many times. V and J are TRBV15 and TRBJ2-5, with TRBD2 matching over 14 bases. The CDR3 has 18 amino acids. The trim removed 0 bases at V and 2 bases at J, leaving 5 bases unmatched. In germline, CDR1 is LNHNV, CDR2 YYDKDF (reference sequence). The CDR3 nucleotides are TGTGCCACCAGCAGAGATTACGGGACTAGCGGGGGACAAGAGACCCAGTACTTC. This gives the protein CATSRDYGTSGGQETQYF.